This passage covers 27 T cell receptor beta chains from one sample sequenced in a study of cytomegalovirus exposure and HLA in healthy donors. The PCR was carried out with 60 Vbeta primers and 13 Jbeta primers. Using immunoSEQ multiplex PCR, the repertoire was profiled, and TCRdb retains in-frame clones only, with some absent. Of under 150,000 clones in the sample, about 80% were seen once. Material: PBMCs. The receptors here all came from a male donor in good health and CMV-seronegative.

The chain links TRBV7-2 to TRBJ1-1; TRBD1 is a possible D gene (6 bases). This CDR3 is 16 amino acids long. Trimming removed 5 bases from V and 7 bases from J, with 23 bases in between. Germline CDR1 reads SGHTA; CDR2 reads FQGNSA. As DNA, the CDR3 is TGTGCCAGCAGCCCCGGGGGGTGGAGGGGGGGAAGTGAAGCTTTCTTT. Protein product: CASSPGGWRGGSEAFF.

In this sample, this clone turned up a few times. The rearrangement joins TRBV6-6 to TRBJ2-1, with TRBD2 matching over 10 bases. This CDR3 is built from 15 residues. Germline V gene sequence: CDR1 MNHNY, CDR2 SVGAGI (reference sequence). Trimming took 7 bases from V and 1 from J; bases not matched to a gene: 4. CDR3 in amino acids: CASNLAGVSYNEQFF. The CDR3 region has the DNA TGTGCCAGCAACCTAGCGGGGGTATCCTACAATGAGCAGTTCTTC.

On this clone: Its ends do not fully match the called genes, so a read error is possible. The V and J genes are TRBV7-9 and TRBJ2-4, with D possibly matching TRBD1 (6 bases). Germline V lookup: CDR1 SEHNR, CDR2 FQNEAQ (reference sequence). CDR3 size: 15 residues. This chain's CDR3 is CSSSLPDRSKNIQYF. CDR3 in DNA: TGTTCCAGCAGCTTACCCGACAGGTCAAAAAACATTCAGTACTTC.

V usage is TRBV5-1 and J usage is TRBJ1-1; 7 bases map to TRBD1. The V gene's germline CDR1 is SGHRS and CDR2 YFSETQ. V lost 4 bases to trimming and J lost 3 bases; unmatched junction nucleotides: 6. CDR3 length: 14 residues. CDR3 nucleotides: TGCGCCAGCAGCAAGTCTACAGGGGACACTGAAGCTTTCTTT. Protein product: CASSKSTGDTEAFF.

The V call is TRBV11-2, the J call TRBJ1-2; D is unresolved. CDR3 size: 13 residues. With 5 bases removed from V and 3 bases from J, the gap between germline ends came to 10 bases. The germline CDR1 and CDR2 sequences are SGHAT and FQNNGV. In DNA form, the CDR3 reads TGTGCCAGCAGCCCCCGGGGTGACTATGGCTACACCTTC. Translation gives CASSPRGDYGYTF.

As DNA, the CDR3 is TGTGCCAGCAAACCGGGAGGGGTGGATACGCAGTATTTT. Translated: CASKPGGVDTQYF. The chain recombines TRBV6-5 with TRBJ2-3; the match to TRBD2 covers 8 bases. The germline V gene has CDR1 MNHEY and CDR2 SVGAGI. The CDR3 contains 13 residues. The V gene end was trimmed by 7 bases and the J gene end by 6 bases; junction bases not matched to a gene: 6.

This clone has just a few counts. The chain uses TRBV5-6 and TRBJ1-2; TRBD1 is a possible D gene (5 bases). The V end lost 0 bases, the J end lost 4 bases, and 16 bases lay between the germline ends. Germline V gene sequence: CDR1 SGHDT, CDR2 YYEEEE. The CDR3 runs to 16 residues. DNA for the CDR3: TGTGCCAGCAGCTTGGTTGTCCCAGGGAGGAGCTATGGCTACACCTTC. The encoded protein is CASSLVVPGRSYGYTF.

The V gene is TRBV2, the J gene TRBJ1-2; D is uncertain. Germline V gene data show CDR1 as SNHLY and CDR2 as FYNNEI. The CDR3 is 11 amino acids. V was shortened by 7 bases and J by 2 bases, with 5 bases between the two germline ends. The chain's CDR3 is CASTRNYGYTF. CDR3 DNA: TGTGCCAGCACGAGGAACTATGGCTACACCTTC.

CDR3 DNA sequence: TGTGCCAGCAGGCCCAAGTTCGGGGAAACAGCTAACTATGGCTACACCTTC. It is translated as CASRPKFGETANYGYTF. The rearrangement uses TRBV13 and TRBJ1-2; D is undetermined. CDR1 is PRHDT and CDR2 is FYEKMQ in the germline V gene (reference sequence). Trimming left V 6 bases short and J 0 bases short, with 20 bases between. CDR3 length: 17 residues.

The rearrangement uses TRBV5-6 and TRBJ1-1; D is uncertain. CDR3 size: 13 residues. Germline CDR1 is SGHDT and CDR2 is YYEEEE. V was pared by 0 bases and J by 4 bases, with 7 bases between. The CDR3 nucleotides are TGTGCCAGCAGCTTGGTTTATAGCACTGAAGCTTTCTTT. This gives the protein CASSLVYSTEAFF.

V gene TRBV15 combines with J gene TRBJ2-1, with 7 bases matching TRBD1. Germline CDR1 and CDR2: LNHNV and YYDKDF (reference sequence). J was trimmed by 1 base and V by 3 bases; bases with no gene match: 9. The CDR3 runs to 17 residues. CDR3 DNA: TGTGCCACCAGCAGGGGTACCACGACAGGGTCCTACAATGAGCAGTTCTTC. Amino acid sequence: CATSRGTTTGSYNEQFF.

The chain combines TRBV28 with TRBJ1-1; no clear D gene. Germline values: CDR1 MDHEN, CDR2 SYDVKM. The CDR3 contains 13 residues. The V end lost 0 bases, the J end lost 5 bases, and 7 bases lay between the germline ends. The CDR3 loop reads CASSLWKPTEAFF. The CDR3 DNA follows: TGTGCCAGCAGTTTATGGAAGCCTACTGAAGCTTTCTTT.

The chain employs TRBV29-1 and TRBJ1-1, with D unresolved. The CDR3 length is 15 residues. In germline, CDR1 is SQVTM, CDR2 ANQGSEA. V was trimmed by 3 bases and J by 0 bases, leaving 14 bases between them. CDR3 bases: TGCAGCGTTGATTGGAGGGAGACCATGAACACTGAAGCTTTCTTT. This translates into CSVDWRETMNTEAFF.

The V call is TRBV9, the J call TRBJ1-4; 7 positions match TRBD1. The CDR3 loop spans 15 amino acids. Germline V gene lookup returns CDR1 SGDLS and CDR2 YYNGEE. J lost 8 bases, V lost 4 bases, and 11 bases had no gene match. The DNA of the CDR3 is TGTGCCAGCAGCCCGCGGCCAGGGGGAGAGGAAAAACTGTTTTTT. This sequence encodes CASSPRPGGEEKLFF.

The chain is built from TRBV6-5 and TRBJ2-3, with 10 bases fitting TRBD2. The CDR3 spans 13 residues. CDR1 and CDR2 from the germline V gene are MNHEY and SVGAGI. V lost 9 bases to trimming and J lost 6 bases; unmatched junction nucleotides: 6. The CDR3 here is CASQPGLADTQYF. The CDR3 DNA reads TGTGCCAGTCAACCGGGACTAGCGGATACGCAGTATTTT.

This clone was detected once. The CDR3: CASIDSRLAGDNEQFF. The CDR3, as DNA: TGTGCCAGCATCGACTCCCGACTAGCGGGGGACAATGAGCAGTTCTTC. This chain links TRBV2 with TRBJ2-1; 12 bases align to TRBD2. Trimming cost V 7 bases and J 5 bases; bases outside gene matches: 9. This CDR3 has 16 residues. The germline V gene encodes CDR1 SNHLY and CDR2 FYNNEI.

The V gene is TRBV7-9, the J gene TRBJ1-3, with D unresolved. This CDR3 contains 14 residues. Looked up from germline, CDR1 is SEHNR and CDR2 is FQNEAQ (reference sequence). The V end lost 5 bases, the J end lost 2 bases, and 10 bases lay between the germline ends. The CDR3 DNA is TGTGCCAGCAGCCTCCCGGTCCCTGGAAACACCATATATTTT. It codes for CASSLPVPGNTIYF. Looking up the rest from reference TRBV7-9 and TRBJ1-3 gives the full variable domain: DTGVSQNPRHKITKRGQNVTFRCDPISEHNRLYWYRQTLGQGPEFLTYFQNEAQLEKSRLLSDRFSAERPKGSFSTLEIQRTEQGDSAMYLCASSLPVPGNTIYFGEGSWLTVV.

The chain couples TRBV7-2 to TRBJ2-2; D not certain. The CDR3 is 14 amino acids. Trimming took off 3 bases at V and 1 base at J, with 6 bases between the two ends. Per germline, CDR1 SGHTA and CDR2 FQGNSA. CDR3: CASSLVQNTGELFF. CDR3 sequence (DNA): TGTGCCAGCAGCTTGGTACAGAACACCGGGGAGCTGTTTTTT. Full variable domain (outside the CDR3, taken from reference TRBV7-2 and TRBJ2-2): GAGVSQSPSNKVTEKGKDVELRCDPISGHTALYWYRQSLGQGLEFLIYFQGNSAPDKSGLPSDRFSAERTGGSVSTLTIQRTQQEDSAVYLCASSLVQNTGELFFGEGSRLTVL.

The rearrangement uses TRBV18 and TRBJ1-1; D is undetermined. Deletions cut 3 bases from V and 6 bases from J, with 11 bases between. This CDR3 comprises 13 residues. CDR1 is KGHSH, CDR2 LQKENI, per germline. CDR3 DNA sequence: TGTGCCAGCTCACCTCCGGGGAGTCCTGAAGCTTTCTTT. This translates into CASSPPGSPEAFF.

This chain joins TRBV18 and TRBJ1-1; the match to TRBD1 covers 7 bases. J gave up 0 bases and V 6 bases, and 7 bases lay outside the gene matches. The CDR3 loop spans 15 amino acids. CDR1 and CDR2 from the germline V gene are KGHSH and LQKENI. The CDR3 region is CASSERGLVNTEAFF. The CDR3 bases are TGTGCCAGCTCCGAGAGGGGGCTCGTGAACACTGAAGCTTTCTTT.

CDR3 nucleotide sequence: TGTGCCAGCTCACCTGACAGGGGGCGGGCTTTCTTT. It codes for CASSPDRGRAFF. The rearrangement links TRBV18 to TRBJ1-1; 10 bases line up with TRBD1. Germline V gene lookup returns CDR1 KGHSH and CDR2 LQKENI. Trimming removed 3 bases from V and 11 bases from J; junction bases left unmatched: 3. The CDR3 is 12 residues long.

The rearrangement uses TRBV4-1 and TRBJ1-4; D is possibly TRBD1 (5 bases). Germline-derived CDR1 and CDR2 are MGHRA and YSYEKL. V lost 0 bases and J lost 10, with 6 bases in between. The CDR3 extends over 12 amino acids. CDR3 coding DNA: TGCGCCAGCAGCCAAGAGGGGGGAAAACTGTTTTTT. Translation gives CASSQEGGKLFF.

V and J are TRBV4-1 and TRBJ1-2; D not certain. Germline V gives CDR1 MGHRA, CDR2 YSYEKL. Between the trimmed V and J ends, which lost 0 bases and 7 bases, there was a span of 12 bases. The CDR3 spans 14 residues. The CDR3 is CASSQESERSGYTF. CDR3 coding DNA: TGCGCCAGCAGCCAAGAGAGCGAGAGGAGTGGCTACACCTTC.

The J gene is TRBJ1-1, the V gene TRBV14; 8 bases map to TRBD1. Per the germline V gene, CDR1 is SGHDN and CDR2 is FVKESK. CDR3 length: 14 amino acids. The ends lost 3 bases at V and 4 bases at J; junction bases unmatched: 4. The CDR3 DNA reads as TGTGCCAGCAGCCAGATACAGGGGGTCACTGAAGCTTTCTTT. Protein sequence: CASSQIQGVTEAFF.

V gene TRBV5-1 combines with J gene TRBJ1-1; D remains ambiguous. This CDR3 spans 14 amino acids. V lost 0 bases and J 0 bases, leaving 6 bases between the germline ends. The germline V gene encodes CDR1 SGHRS and CDR2 YFSETQ. The CDR3 is CASSLDPVNTEAFF. The CDR3 nucleotides are TGCGCCAGCAGCTTGGATCCGGTGAACACTGAAGCTTTCTTT.

The chain combines TRBV4-2 with TRBJ1-2; D is ambiguous. V lost 4 bases to trimming and J lost 7 bases, with 19 bases between them. CDR1 and CDR2 (germline): LGHNA, YNFKEQ. This CDR3 region has 15 residues. CDR3 DNA: TGTGCCAGCAGCCGTATCTCGGGCGGGGAAGGTGGCTACACCTTC. Protein product: CASSRISGGEGGYTF.

The rearrangement links TRBV6-1 to TRBJ2-5, with 7 bases lining up with TRBD1. The J call may be mistaken, given a closer DNA end match to TRBJ2-7. The CDR3 totals 14 residues. Germline V gives CDR1 MNHNS, CDR2 SASEGT. The CDR3 spells CASSVRGFSYEQYF. The CDR3 DNA sequence: TGTGCCAGCAGTGTCAGGGGGTTTAGCTACGAGCAGTACTTC.